The rows below give T cell receptor beta chains drawn from one sample of a study of patients and donors after allogeneic stem cell transplantation. One entry per CDR3 protein, called by TCRdb with MiXCR from the RT-PCR reads. The sample shows fewer than 200,000 distinct CDR3 sequences, roughly 31% of them seen only once. The sample comprised blood, either unsorted or a sorted T cell fraction (not recorded which). All receptors come from a human donor who was either an allogeneic HSCT recipient or a stem cell or donor lymphocyte infusion donor (not recorded which). It is not recorded whose cells these are; they may come from a transplant donor. CDR3s include the opening cysteine and the closing phenylalanine or tryptophan. A D gene is named only where the DNA matches it firmly. The size entry is marked missing in some rows and otherwise reads once, few, many or a size class.

v_gene	j_gene	d_gene	abundance	CDR3nt	CDR3aa
TRBV12-3/TRBV12-4	TRBJ1-2	-	few	TGTGCCAGCAGTTCCGACCAAAGGCCCCTAAACTATGGCTACACCTTC	CASSSDQRPLNYGYTF
TRBV3-1	TRBJ1-6	-	few	TGTGCCAGCAGCCAAAGGACTGGAACCCTCCACTTT	CASSQRTGTLHF
TRBV3-1	TRBJ1-2	-	-	TGTGCCAGCAGCCAAGTCCAGGGGAAGGATGGCTACACCTTC	CASSQVQGKDGYTF
TRBV28	TRBJ2-7	TRBD2	once	TGTGCCAGCAGTTCCTCTAGCGGGAGGGACTACGAGCAGTACTTC	CASSSSSGRDYEQYF
TRBV20-1	TRBJ2-6	-	-	TGCAGTGCTAGAGAATGGACAGCTCAGGCCAACGTCCTGACTTTC	CSAREWTAQANVLTF
TRBV5-1	TRBJ2-1	TRBD2	-	TGCGCCAGCAGCTTGTATTGGCGGGAGGGCTATGAGCAGTTCTTC	CASSLYWREGYEQFF
TRBV18	TRBJ1-6	-	few	TGTGCCAGCTCACCAACGGAGTATAATTCACCCCTCCACTTT	CASSPTEYNSPLHF
TRBV24-1	TRBJ2-1	TRBD2	few	TGTGCCACCAGTGATTTAGCGGGAGCTAAGACACACAATGAGCAGTTCTTC	CATSDLAGAKTHNEQFF
TRBV3-1	TRBJ2-3	TRBD2	few	TGTGCCAGCAGCCAAGTCCATGGACTAGCGGGAGGGGATACGCAGTATTTT	CASSQVHGLAGGDTQYF
TRBV6-6	TRBJ2-1	-	-	TGTGCCAGCAGTTACGCCCCAGGACCCGCTGAGCAGTTCTTC	CASSYAPGPAEQFF
TRBV4-3	TRBJ1-4	-	-	TGCGCCAGCAGCCAGGTTATTGGAAAACTGTTTTTT	CASSQVIGKLFF
TRBV28	TRBJ1-5	-	few	TGTGCCAGCAGGATCCCAGGGGAGGGTCAGCCCCAGCATTTT	CASRIPGEGQPQHF
TRBV4-3	TRBJ2-6	TRBD1	-	TGCGCCAGCAGCCAATCGAATTGGGACAGGGGAAGCTCTGGGGCCAACGTCCTGACTTTC	CASSQSNWDRGSSGANVLTF
TRBV7-2	TRBJ1-3	-	-	TGTGCCAGCAGCAAAGACAGAGGCTCTGGAAACACCATATATTTT	CASSKDRGSGNTIYF
TRBV27	TRBJ1-5	-	few	TGTGCCAGCAGCCCTGACAGGATTAGCAATCAGCCCCAGCATTTT	CASSPDRISNQPQHF
TRBV4-1	TRBJ2-7	-	-	TGCGCCAGCGGTTCCGCTCTGGGGGCCTACGAGCAGTACTTC	CASGSALGAYEQYF
TRBV14	TRBJ2-1	TRBD2	-	TGTGCCAGCAGCCTTGGGCTAGCGGGGACATACTACAATGAGCAGTTCTTC	CASSLGLAGTYYNEQFF
TRBV6-5	TRBJ1-2	-	few	TGTGCCAGCCGTAGGGGGGAGGCCTATGGCTACACCTTC	CASRRGEAYGYTF
TRBV6-1	TRBJ1-1	TRBD1	few	TGTGCCAGCAGTCGGACAGGTGACACTGAAGCTTTCTTT	CASSRTGDTEAFF
TRBV11-2	TRBJ2-5	-	-	TGTGCCAGCAGGACAGTTAAACAAGAGACCCAGTACTTC	CASRTVKQETQYF
TRBV20-1	TRBJ2-4	-	-	TGCAGTGCTGGGCTAGAGGGCATTCAGTACTTC	CSAGLEGIQYF
TRBV15	TRBJ2-7	-	-	TGTGCCACCAGCACTAGCCGTAAAGGCGAGCAGTACTTC	CATSTSRKGEQYF
TRBV20-1	TRBJ1-2	TRBD1	few	TGCAGTGCCGACAGGGGGCGCAGGAACTATGGCTACACCTTC	CSADRGRRNYGYTF
TRBV15	TRBJ1-6	-	-	TGTGCCACCAGCGATGGTAAAGAAGACAATTCACCCCTCCACTTT	CATSDGKEDNSPLHF
TRBV12-3/TRBV12-4	TRBJ2-1	-	few	TGTGCCAGCAGCACGGGACCCCTTATCCCAGAGCAGTTCTTC	CASSTGPLIPEQFF
TRBV3-1	TRBJ2-7	TRBD1	few	TGTGCCAGCGGACGGGTTGGCGGGACAGGGCCTAAGCAGTACTTC	CASGRVGGTGPKQYF
TRBV20-1	TRBJ1-5	-	many	TGCAGTGCTAGTTCTGAGGGCAATCAGCCCCAGCATTTT	CSASSEGNQPQHF
TRBV15	TRBJ1-5	TRBD1	few	TGTGCCACCGCCGGGACAGTCTCTCGGCAGCCCCAGCATTTT	CATAGTVSRQPQHF
TRBV20-1	TRBJ2-7	-	-	TGCAGTGCTAGGCACACCAGGAGCTCCTACGAGCAGTACTTC	CSARHTRSSYEQYF
TRBV24-1	TRBJ2-7	-	-	TGTGCCACCAGTGACGGGACCGAGACTGACGAGCAGTACTTC	CATSDGTETDEQYF
TRBV3-1	TRBJ2-3	-	-	TGTGCCAGCAGCCAAGGGGCGGCTAGCACAGATACGCAGTATTTT	CASSQGAASTDTQYF
TRBV5-1	TRBJ2-7	-	-	TGCGCCAGCAGCTTGGAACCCGGGAGCTCCTACGAGCAGTACTTC	CASSLEPGSSYEQYF
TRBV29-1	TRBJ2-4	TRBD1	few	TGCAGCGTTGGCGACAGGGTGGGGGAAAACATTCAGTACTTC	CSVGDRVGENIQYF
TRBV29-1	TRBJ1-1	TRBD1	-	TGCAGCGTTGCCCGACAGGGGAAGAACACTGAAGCTTTCTTT	CSVARQGKNTEAFF
TRBV7-8	TRBJ1-5	-	-	TGTGCCAGCGGGGTATATAGCAATCAGCCCCAGCATTTT	CASGVYSNQPQHF
TRBV18	TRBJ2-7	TRBD1	-	TGTGCCAGCTCACCCGCGACAGGGGGGGCCTACGAGCAGTACTTC	CASSPATGGAYEQYF
TRBV18	TRBJ2-7	TRBD1	-	TGTGCCAGCTCACCCCAGGGGGCTCGCGACGAGCAGTACTTC	CASSPQGARDEQYF
TRBV25-1	TRBJ2-4	TRBD1	-	TGTGCCAGCAGTCCGGGGACAGGCTACATTCAGTACTTC	CASSPGTGYIQYF
TRBV7-2	TRBJ2-1	-	-	TGTGCCAGCAGCTTAGAGGTAGCGATCAATGAGCAGTTCTTC	CASSLEVAINEQFF
TRBV4-1	TRBJ2-7	-	once	TGCGCCAGCAGCCCCGAACCCTATGGGGGGTCCTACGAGCAGTACTTC	CASSPEPYGGSYEQYF
TRBV24-1	TRBJ1-1	-	few	TGTGCCATTGACGGGGGGCGCACTGAAGCTTTCTTT	CAIDGGRTEAFF
TRBV6-2/TRBV6-3	TRBJ2-2	-	few	TGTGCCAGCGGGGGCCGTCCAGGGGAGCTGTTTTTT	CASGGRPGELFF
TRBV12-3/TRBV12-4	TRBJ2-5	-	-	TGTGCCAGCAGTTTGGCAATCCCTCAGTACTTC	CASSLAIPQYF
TRBV5-6	TRBJ1-5	TRBD1	-	TGTGCCAGCAGCCTACAGGGGATCGGGCTGAATCAGCCCCAGCATTTT	CASSLQGIGLNQPQHF
TRBV9	TRBJ2-5	TRBD2	few	TGTGCCAGCAGCGTAGGTCGTCGACTAGCGGGAGTCGAGACCCAGTACTTC	CASSVGRRLAGVETQYF